This TCR beta chain came from a study of blood T cell repertoires in COVID-19. At the level of the study: Both acute and convalescent COVID-19 samples were obtained from the United States, Italy and Spain. PBMCs, B-cell-depleted T cells, or T cells provided the cDNA or gDNA that made up the material.

Germline V gene lookup returns CDR1 SGHRS and CDR2 YFSETQ. Between the trimmed V and J ends, which lost 6 bases and 1 base, there was a span of 13 bases. CDR3 length: 14 amino acids. In the source study's methods: Amplified reference gene primers provided the basis for estimating nucleated cell counts. Method: immunoSEQ multiplex PCR; TCRdb's copy keeps in-frame clones and lacks some. V and J calls and clone size are those listed in that table; D and trimming were worked out from the DNA. Here the sample spans some 150,000 clones, over 60% being singletons. Source material: peripheral blood. The V gene is TRBV5-1, the J gene TRBJ2-5, with D perhaps matching TRBD2 (5 bases). The TCR sequence derives from an elderly man with acute or convalescent COVID-19. Here the CDR3 DNA reads TGCGCCAGCATCTCAGGCCGGGGCCAAGAGACCCAGTACTTC. It translates to CASISGRGQETQYF. Complete variable domain (other parts from reference TRBV5-1 and TRBJ2-5): KAGVTQTPRYLIKTRGQQVTLSCSPISGHRSVSWYQQTPGQGLQFLFEYFSETQRNKGNFPGRFSGRQFSNSRSEMNVSTLELGDSALYLCASISGRGQETQYFGPGTRLLVL.